This TCR beta chain appears in the sequencing data of a study of OX40 agonist ivuxolimab in advanced cancers. In regard to this clone: What it binds is not known.

General study points: Antigen specificity remained undetermined for the expanded peripheral T cells.

The repertoire was sequenced with immunoSEQ multiplex PCR; TCRdb's copy has only in-frame clones and lacks some. The sample includes fewer than 70,000 clones, 75% to 95% of them seen just once. Germline V lookup: CDR1 SGHTA, CDR2 FQGNSA. This CDR3 region has 16 residues. The junction had 7 bases not matched to a gene; V was cut back by 1 base and J by 4 bases. This sequence was found in an adult with an advanced solid tumor such as melanoma, head and neck, liver or kidney cancer. The sample consisted of CD4+ or CD8+ T cells sorted from blood, taken in a trial of the OX40 agonist ivuxolimab. J is TRBJ1-2 and V is TRBV7-2; 9 nucleotides line up with TRBD1. CDR3 region: CASSLGTGELGYGYTF. In nucleotides, the CDR3 is TGTGCCAGCAGCTTAGGGACAGGGGAGTTAGGCTATGGCTACACCTTC.